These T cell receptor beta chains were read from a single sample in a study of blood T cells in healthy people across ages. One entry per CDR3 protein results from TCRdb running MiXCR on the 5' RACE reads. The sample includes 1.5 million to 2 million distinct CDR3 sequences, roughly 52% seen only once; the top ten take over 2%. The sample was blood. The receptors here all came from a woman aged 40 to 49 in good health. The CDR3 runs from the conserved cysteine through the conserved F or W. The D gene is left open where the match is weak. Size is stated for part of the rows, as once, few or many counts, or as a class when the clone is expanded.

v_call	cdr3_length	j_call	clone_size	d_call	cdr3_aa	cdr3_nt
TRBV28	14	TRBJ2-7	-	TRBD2	CASGITTGGDEQYF	TGTGCCAGCGGGATAACCACTGGGGGGGACGAGCAGTACTTC
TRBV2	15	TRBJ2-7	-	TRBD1	CASTIDRGSGYEQYF	TGTGCCAGCACAATTGACAGGGGTTCGGGATACGAGCAGTACTTC
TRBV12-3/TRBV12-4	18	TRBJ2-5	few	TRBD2	CASTRGTSGGTSQETQYF	TGTGCCAGCACCCGCGGGACTAGCGGGGGGACCTCCCAAGAGACCCAGTACTTC
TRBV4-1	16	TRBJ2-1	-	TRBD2	CASRTRLAGENNEQFF	TGCGCCAGCAGGACGAGACTAGCGGGGGAAAACAATGAGCAGTTCTTC
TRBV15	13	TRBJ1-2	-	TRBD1	CATSRVRGGGYTF	TGTGCCACCAGCAGAGTCAGAGGGGGCGGCTACACCTTC
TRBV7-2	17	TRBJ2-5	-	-	CASSPPRGAPGRETQYF	TGTGCCAGCAGCCCCCCCCGCGGTGCTCCGGGGCGAGAGACCCAGTACTTC
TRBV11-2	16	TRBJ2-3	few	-	CASSLAGRRGTDTQYF	TGTGCCAGCAGCTTAGCAGGCAGGAGGGGCACAGATACGCAGTATTTT
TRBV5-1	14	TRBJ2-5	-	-	CASSFGSVQETQYF	TGCGCCAGCAGTTTTGGCTCGGTCCAAGAGACCCAGTACTTC
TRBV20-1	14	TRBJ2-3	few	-	CSASGGRSTDTQYF	TGCAGTGCTAGTGGGGGCCGAAGCACAGATACGCAGTATTTT
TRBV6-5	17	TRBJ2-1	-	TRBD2	CASSYATSGAPKDEQFF	TGTGCCAGCAGTTACGCCACTAGCGGGGCCCCTAAGGATGAGCAGTTCTTC
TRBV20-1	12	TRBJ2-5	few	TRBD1	CSARMDRGTQYF	TGCAGTGCTAGAATGGACAGGGGGACCCAGTACTTC
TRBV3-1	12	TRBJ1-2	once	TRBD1	CASGQVDYGYTF	TGTGCCAGCGGACAGGTCGACTATGGCTACACCTTC
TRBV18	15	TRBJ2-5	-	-	CTSSPRTGIQETQYF	TGTACCAGCTCACCTAGGACGGGGATCCAAGAGACCCAGTACTTC
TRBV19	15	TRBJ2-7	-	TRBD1	CASSITGTGGYEQYF	TGTGCCAGTAGTATTACGGGGACAGGGGGTTACGAGCAGTACTTC
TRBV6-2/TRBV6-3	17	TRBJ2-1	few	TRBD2	CASKKAGGLSSYNEQFF	TGTGCCAGCAAAAAAGCGGGGGGCCTGAGCTCCTACAATGAGCAGTTCTTC
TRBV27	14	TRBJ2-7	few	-	CASSLTGVRNEQYF	TGTGCCAGCAGCTTAACGGGGGTTAGGAACGAGCAGTACTTC
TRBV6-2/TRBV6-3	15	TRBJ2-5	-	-	CASSYNGQTRETQYF	TGTGCCAGCAGTTACAACGGACAAACCCGGGAGACCCAGTACTTC